This T cell receptor beta chain was sequenced during a study of T cells in Graves' hyperthyroidism and ophthalmopathy. Study-level points and caveats: Among clonotypes expanded in thyroid above 0.001, most were also found in blood.

Amplification of TCR beta CDR3 regions used RNA as the template. Carried out on the TCR CDR3, a first-round RT-PCR used the HTBI primer set. TCRdb ran MiXCR on the multiplex PCR reads and lists one entry per CDR3 protein. The sample has hundreds of thousands of distinct CDR3 sequences, about 35% seen once; the top ten hold around a third. CDR3 length: 14 amino acids. Germline V gives CDR1 DFQATT, CDR2 SNEGSKA (reference sequence). Trimming removed 3 bases at V and 0 bases at J, with 8 bases between. In regard to this clonotype: Antigen: not known.

The sequence came from a woman aged 40 to 49 with Graves' hyperthyroidism. The chain couples TRBV20-1 to TRBJ2-2; D not certain. Sequencing input: blood. The CDR3 loop is CSASDSANTGELFF. The DNA of the CDR3 is TGCAGTGCTAGTGATTCCGCGAACACCGGGGAGCTGTTTTTT.